A single sample is the source of the 22 T cell receptor beta chains below, sequenced in a study of blood T cells in healthy people across ages. Alongside a J-beta primer mix, a sample-barcoded 5' primer served in a second PCR lasting about 7 to 12 cycles. Each CDR3 protein gets one entry after TCRdb re-called the 5' RACE reads with MiXCR. The sample holds about 1.6 million distinct CDR3 sequences, about 35% seen once. Input material: blood. Receptors were obtained from a woman in her 30s in good health.

A few counts support this clonotype. The rearrangement uses TRBV5-1 and TRBJ2-2, with 9 bases identical to TRBD2. The CDR3 spans 18 residues. Per germline, CDR1 SGHRS and CDR2 YFSETQ. The junction had 8 bases not matched to a gene; V was cut back by 1 base and J by 1 base. CDR3 protein: CASSLRRTSAQNTGELFF. CDR3 in DNA: TGCGCCAGCAGCTTGAGGAGGACTAGCGCTCAGAACACCGGGGAGCTGTTTTTT.

This chain uses TRBV3-1 with TRBJ2-5; D possibly corresponds to TRBD2 (6 bases). Germline CDR1 reads LGHDT; CDR2 reads YNNKEL (reference sequence). V gave up 8 bases and J gave up 2 bases, with 12 bases separating them. The CDR3 is 13 residues long. For the CDR3, the DNA is TGTGCCAGCTCGGGACTTTCTCAAGAGACCCAGTACTTC. As protein: CASSGLSQETQYF.

This chain uses TRBV3-1 with TRBJ2-1, with D possibly being TRBD1 (6 bases). The CDR3 loop spans 13 amino acids. CDR1 is LGHDT and CDR2 is YNNKEL in the germline V gene (reference sequence). The V end was cut by 8 bases, the J end by 6 bases, with 14 bases between. CDR3 sequence reads: CASGYRDINEQFF. As DNA, the CDR3 is TGTGCCAGCGGCTACAGGGATATCAATGAGCAGTTCTTC.

This rearrangement joins TRBV20-1 to TRBJ2-7; D is ambiguous. V gave up 6 bases and J gave up 4 bases, with 10 bases separating them. This CDR3 region has 11 residues. Germline lookup yields CDR1 DFQATT and CDR2 SNEGSKA (reference sequence). The DNA for the CDR3 is TGCAGTGCCAAGGACGGTTACGAGCAGTACTTC. Its translation: CSAKDGYEQYF.

In its sample, this clonotype was seen many times. Germline and junction disagree at one end, which may indicate a read error. The rearrangement links TRBV5-1 to TRBJ2-4; tentatively, D is TRBD1 or TRBD2 (5 bases each). The end of the DNA fits TRBJ2-7 better, so the J call may be wrong. The CDR3 has 12 amino acids. Germline assignment: CDR1 SGHRS and CDR2 YFSETQ. CDR3 region: CASSLWGNEQYF. The CDR3 DNA is TGTGCCAGCAGTCTATGGGGGAACGAGCAGTACTTC.

This chain links TRBV7-6 with TRBJ2-1; D assignment may be TRBD1 or TRBD2 (5 bases each). The CDR3 spans 14 residues. Germline assignment: CDR1 SGHVS and CDR2 FNYEAQ. Deletions cut 8 bases from V and 3 bases from J, with 14 bases between. CDR3 nucleotides: TGTGCCAGCTCCCCCGGGACCCACTACAATGAGCAGTTCTTC. This translates into CASSPGTHYNEQFF.

For the CDR3, the DNA is TGTGCCAGCAGCCAAGAACCTCTTTACAGCGTCCATCGGTACGAGCAGTACTTC. Translating gives CASSQEPLYSVHRYEQYF. V gene TRBV3-1 combines with J gene TRBJ2-7, with no clear D. Germline loops: CDR1 LGHDT, CDR2 YNNKEL (reference sequence). The CDR3 covers 18 residues. V was cut by 0 bases and J by 4 bases, with 22 bases left in between.

CDR3 coding DNA: TGTGCCAGCAGCGACACCGGGACAGGGACCGGGGAGCTGTTTTTT. It encodes CASSDTGTGTGELFF. The J gene is TRBJ2-2, the V gene TRBV5-6, with 9 nucleotides matching TRBD1. V lost 4 bases and J lost 5; bases outside the gene matches: 6. CDR1 SGHDT and CDR2 YYEEEE come from the germline V gene. The CDR3 has 15 residues.

The chain employs TRBV20-1 and TRBJ2-2; possible D gene TRBD1, 6 bases. Germline V gene lookup returns CDR1 DFQATT and CDR2 SNEGSKA (reference sequence). V was cut by 6 bases and J by 6 bases, with 14 bases left in between. The CDR3 spans 13 residues. The CDR3 region is CSAKKQGPGELFF. CDR3 DNA: TGCAGTGCCAAAAAACAGGGACCCGGGGAGCTGTTTTTT.

This clonotype was found many times. This chain joins TRBV12-3 or TRBV12-4 and TRBJ2-6; a possible D gene is TRBD1 (5 bases). V dropped 1 base and J dropped 2 bases, with 6 bases sitting between them. CDR3 size: 15 residues. The CDR3, as DNA: TGTGCCAGCAGTTTAGAAGGGGCTGGGGCCAACGTCCTGACTTTC. Residues: CASSLEGAGANVLTF.

The rearrangement joins TRBV6-1 to TRBJ1-1; D perhaps matches TRBD1 (5 bases). This CDR3 contains 15 residues. Trimming stripped 8 bases from V and 1 base from J, with 17 bases between. Looked up from germline, CDR1 is MNHNS and CDR2 is SASEGT. CDR3 sequence: CASDRQFGTNTEAFF. CDR3 in DNA: TGTGCCAGCGATCGGCAGTTTGGGACGAACACTGAAGCTTTCTTT.

V usage is TRBV3-1 and J usage is TRBJ2-3; D call uncertain. This CDR3 spans 15 amino acids. CDR1 is LGHDT, CDR2 YNNKEL, per germline (reference sequence). V was shortened by 0 bases and J by 1 base, with 8 bases between the two germline ends. CDR3 residues: CASSQDPRGTDTQYF. CDR3 DNA: TGTGCCAGCAGCCAAGATCCCCGGGGCACAGATACGCAGTATTTT.

As to this clonotype: Its ends do not fully match the called genes, so a read error is possible. The chain recombines TRBV4-1 with TRBJ1-1; the D gene is possibly TRBD1 (5 bases). CDR1 and CDR2 from the germline V gene are MGHRA and YSYEKL. This CDR3 is built from 15 residues. CDR3: CVSSPGTNTWTEAFF. The CDR3 DNA sequence: TGCGTCAGCAGCCCCGGGACTAACACGTGGACTGAAGCTTTCTTT.

V is TRBV4-2 and J is TRBJ1-6; D is undetermined. Germline V gene lookup returns CDR1 LGHNA and CDR2 YNFKEQ. This CDR3 has 14 amino acids. Trimming left V 1 base short and J 7 bases short, with 8 bases between. CDR3 sequence (DNA): TGTGCCAGCAGCCAAGGGGGAGAGAATTCACCCCTCCACTTT. As protein: CASSQGGENSPLHF.

DNA of the CDR3: TGTGCCAGCTCTACCGTAGCGGGAGCCTACGAGCAGTACTTC. It specifies CASSTVAGAYEQYF. The V gene is TRBV6-4, the J gene TRBJ2-7; 9 bases match TRBD2. CDR3 size: 14 residues. Germline CDR1 reads MRHNA; CDR2 reads SNTAGT. J was trimmed by 2 bases and V by 8 bases; bases with no gene match: 7.

This chain uses TRBV7-3 with TRBJ2-3, with D possibly being TRBD2 (6 bases). Germline CDR1 is SGHTA and CDR2 is FQGTGA. The CDR3 is 14 residues long. Trimming took off 2 bases at V and 4 bases at J, with 10 bases between the two ends. CDR3 loop: CASSLDWEADTQYF. CDR3 sequence (DNA): TGTGCCAGCAGCTTAGACTGGGAGGCAGATACGCAGTATTTT.

In the case of this clonotype: One junction end disagrees with the germline gene, perhaps due to a read error. The chain couples TRBV7-6 to TRBJ1-2, with TRBD1 identical over 7 bases. The CDR3 is made up of 14 amino acids. Germline CDR1 is SGHVS and CDR2 is FNYEAQ. CDR3 in amino acids: CAGSAGQDPSGYTF. DNA for the CDR3: TGTGCCGGCAGCGCCGGACAGGATCCTTCCGGCTACACCTTC.

This clonotype has more than one count but fewer than ten. The chain carries TRBV11-2 and TRBJ2-7, with D possibly being TRBD1 (6 bases). There are 15 residues in the CDR3. Trimming pared 5 bases from V and 0 bases from J, leaving 14 bases between. Germline V gives CDR1 SGHAT, CDR2 FQNNGV. The CDR3 loop is CASSTYGGFSYEQYF. The CDR3 DNA reads as TGTGCCAGCAGCACATATGGGGGCTTCTCCTACGAGCAGTACTTC.

This clonotype was recorded a few times. The chain links TRBV7-2 to TRBJ1-4; possibly TRBD1 for D (5 bases). Per the germline V gene, CDR1 is SGHTA and CDR2 is FQGNSA. V shed 5 bases and J shed 0 bases, with 22 bases lying between them. The CDR3 is 19 residues long. In DNA, the CDR3 is TGTGCCAGCAGCCCCAATATTGTGGGGCTGCTAGCAACTAATGAAAAACTGTTTTTT. Translating gives CASSPNIVGLLATNEKLFF.

This clonotype was seen a few times. This sequence joins TRBV28 and TRBJ1-5; D possibly corresponds to TRBD1 (6 bases). This CDR3 contains 17 residues. From germline, CDR1 is MDHEN and CDR2 SYDVKM. V dropped 6 bases and J dropped 0 bases, with 18 bases sitting between them. The CDR3 nucleotides are TGTGCCAGCAGCCCCGGACAGAGGGTTTATAGCAATCAGCCCCAGCATTTT. Protein: CASSPGQRVYSNQPQHF.

This clonotype has only a few counts. The rearrangement joins TRBV5-1 to TRBJ2-7; 7 bases match TRBD2. CDR1 is SGHRS, CDR2 YFSETQ, per germline. With 2 bases clipped from V and 5 bases from J, the junction kept 16 bases outside the gene matches. This CDR3 is 17 amino acids long. CDR3 sequence (DNA): TGCGCCAGCAGCTTCTCGTCGCTAGCGGCAGGATCCAACGAGCAGTACTTC. This sequence encodes CASSFSSLAAGSNEQYF.

This clonotype has only one observation. Since no conserved phenylalanine or tryptophan closes the CDR3, a read error is the likely cause. The chain is built from TRBV29-1 and TRBJ1-1; tentative D call: TRBD1 (5 bases). The CDR3 runs to 13 residues. V was shortened by 1 base and J by 4 bases, with 10 bases between the two germline ends. The V gene's germline CDR1 is SQVTM and CDR2 ANQGSEA. The CDR3 is CSVEGTRGTEAFI. CDR3 DNA sequence: TGCAGCGTTGAAGGGACGAGGGGCACTGAAGCTTTCATT.